This TCR beta chain was captured in a study of shared clonotypes between healthy human individuals (dated by TCRdb to the early 2020s). Concerning the study at large: The cohort comprised a couple of women and three men aged 18 to 49 years. To estimate repertoire size and how much clonotype sharing occurs between individuals, the study deeply sequenced the blood TCR repertoires of five or six healthy adults. For each donor, CD4 naive and CD4 memory were each given three plates, CD8 naive was given two plates, and CD8 memory was given one plate. Each donor's leukapheresis produced roughly between roughly 0.85 and 9.5 billion PBMCs. To increase sequencing depth and limit assay-specific biases, different laboratories used diverse techniques to prepare libraries and sequence TCR repertoires.

Concerning this clone: Its recognized antigen is unknown. Per-base quality was not reported, and no clone a single base away is much larger than it.

The full study reports these points: Rarefaction of sorted-subset datasets indicated incomplete sequencing despite the large sequencing depth. Only blood was sampled, and tissue TCR repertoires likely differ from those in blood. Sharing across a few donors was observed for roughly 5.4% of naive CD4, 3% to 4% of naive CD8, about 2.5% of memory CD4, and around 0.4% of memory CD8 clonotypes. The small number of donors limited the genetic and exposure-history diversity represented. Pairwise subsampling led to the expectation that sequencing depth would affect the degree of clonotype sharing among donors. Naive subsets generally had larger estimated clonotype richness than memory subsets did. Higher generation probabilities were observed for clonotypes shared by all four sorted-subset donors than for non-shared clonotypes.

TCR CDR3 regions were amplified from genomic DNA by multiplex PCR using the deep immunoSEQ assay. Genomic DNA extracted from each cell subset was distributed evenly over all wells of several immunoSEQ 96-well plates, and each plate served as one replicate. For sorted subsets, 200 to 250 ng of genomic DNA, equivalent to roughly 33,000 T cell genomes, went into each replicate PCR. Purified libraries were measured with a Qubit 3.0 fluorometer, size-checked on a Bioanalyzer 2100, and measured again with the KAPA Library Quantification kit. Every immunoSEQ 96-well plate was sequenced on a dedicated single-read 150-cycle Illumina NextSeq 550 flow cell. The original methods were these. Because only junctional sequences without quality scores were contained in the immunoSEQ output, filtering matching that applied to full-length reads could not be performed. To assign V/J genes and CDR3, sequences were annotated against IMGT germline references using PyIR, a Python wrapper for IgBLAST v1.9. Reads with weak V/J assignments (E-value above 1e-6), missing CDR3, stop codons, out-of-frame junctions, or ambiguous translated residues were removed. A V3J clonotype was defined by an identical inferred V gene, J gene, and CDR3 amino acid sequence. Percentage overlap between repertoires was computed as shared unique clonotypes divided by the size of the smaller repertoire. Three approaches were used to assess repertoire richness: RTK rarefaction, the Chao1 estimator, and Recon v2.1 estimates of unobserved clonotypes. OLGA was used to compute generation probabilities for all TCRbeta clonotypes that the gDNA method yielded from a few donors. Drawn from immuneACCESS, this table holds only the in-frame rearrangements with V and J called that TCRdb kept. Clones are partly lost; checked studies trace under half to an unresolved V gene and leave the rest unexplained. V and J calls and clone size are as listed in that table; D and trimming were resolved from the DNA. The sample yields approximately 2.5 million clones; roughly 93% were counted once. The ten largest make up approximately 0.37% of the sample.

Donors were healthy HIV-negative adults with no recently reported acute infections or vaccinations. Only Caucasian adults living in Nashville, Tennessee, USA were represented among the donors. Magnetic negative selection was used to enrich CD4+ T cells, after which naive cells were positively selected on CD45RA and the negative fraction became the memory subset. Blood was collected by leukapheresis, and PBMCs were isolated by Ficoll-Histopaque density gradient centrifugation and then cryopreserved in liquid nitrogen vapor phase. Analytical flow cytometry was used to check the purity and quantity of every magnetically sorted T cell population. Genomic DNA was isolated from every sorted fraction and measured by UV absorbance on a Nanodrop 2000c. Sequences were obtained from naive CD4+ T cells from PBMCs. What this sample's cell subset or site label stands for: CD45RA+ positively selected. The sequence was collected from a man younger than 35 in good health. Some clones in this sample may be carry-over from other donors' samples.

The CDR3 region has the sequence CASNKQGWWTEAFF. The sequenced DNA: TGTGCCAGCAACAAACAGGGGTGGTGGACTGAAGCTTTCTTT. The sequence links TRBV2 to TRBJ1-1, and 7 junctional nucleotides match TRBD1. For this chain, trimming is 7 bases at the V end and 5 bases at the J end, and the number of junction bases without a gene match is 10. The CDR3 numbers 14 residues from cysteine through phenylalanine. Only the CDR3 portion is preserved as DNA: 42 bases, with reading frame beginning at the first base. CDR1 and CDR2 are drawn from the germline V gene: SNHLY, FYNNEI.